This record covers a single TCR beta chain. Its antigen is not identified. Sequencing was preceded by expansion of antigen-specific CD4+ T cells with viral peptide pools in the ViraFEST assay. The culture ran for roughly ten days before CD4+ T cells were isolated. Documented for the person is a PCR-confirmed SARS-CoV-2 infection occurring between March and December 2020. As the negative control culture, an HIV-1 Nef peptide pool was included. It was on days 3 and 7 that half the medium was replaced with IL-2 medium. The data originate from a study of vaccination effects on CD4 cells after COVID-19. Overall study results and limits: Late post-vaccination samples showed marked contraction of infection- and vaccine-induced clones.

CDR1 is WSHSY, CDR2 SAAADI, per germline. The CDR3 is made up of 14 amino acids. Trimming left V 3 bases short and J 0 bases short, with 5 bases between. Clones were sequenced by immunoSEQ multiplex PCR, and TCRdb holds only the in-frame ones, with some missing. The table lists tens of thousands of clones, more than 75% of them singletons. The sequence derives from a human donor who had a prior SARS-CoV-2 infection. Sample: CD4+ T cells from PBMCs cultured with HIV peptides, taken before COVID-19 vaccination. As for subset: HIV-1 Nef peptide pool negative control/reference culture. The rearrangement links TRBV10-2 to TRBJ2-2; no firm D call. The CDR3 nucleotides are TGCGCCAGCAGTGACAGAGCGAACACCGGGGAGCTGTTTTTT. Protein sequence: CASSDRANTGELFF.